Below are 27 T cell receptor beta chains sequenced from a single sample in a study of T cell responses to AZD1222 COVID-19 vaccine (dated by TCRdb to the early 2020s). Libraries were built with the immunoSEQ multiplex PCR assay. The table was pulled from immuneACCESS by TCRdb, which kept in-frame rearrangements only. Such tables lose some clones; where checked, under half of the loss comes from unresolved V genes, and the rest has no known cause. The sample table lists roughly 120,000 clones, 75% to 90% of them with a count of one. Of the sample, roughly 1.6% falls within the top ten clones. Read against the paper, the sample's time point label means: baseline before first vaccination. The material sequenced was peripheral blood, taken on day 0 of AZD1222 vaccination. Receptors were obtained from an adult in good health.

This clone was picked up a small number of times. The chain recombines TRBV6-2 or TRBV6-3 with TRBJ2-7, with 13 bases aligning to TRBD2. CDR1 is MNHEY, CDR2 SVGEGT, per germline. The V and J ends lost 1 base and 4 bases, in that order; junction bases with no gene match: 7. The CDR3 sequence is 17 residues long. The CDR3 nucleotides are TGTGCCAGCAGTTACTTTACTAGCGGGAGGGCTCAATACGAGCAGTACTTC. It translates to CASSYFTSGRAQYEQYF.

The V and J genes are TRBV5-6 and TRBJ2-7; 8 nucleotides agree with TRBD2. CDR1 SGHDT and CDR2 YYEEEE come from the germline V gene. V lost 2 bases to trimming and J lost 9 bases; unmatched junction nucleotides: 10. The CDR3 totals 14 residues. The CDR3 spells CASSFPGDAGGQYF. CDR3 sequence (DNA): TGTGCCAGCAGCTTCCCAGGGGACGCGGGGGGGCAGTACTTC. The variable domain in full, completed from reference TRBV5-6 and TRBJ2-7, reads DAGVTQSPTHLIKTRGQQVTLRCSPKSGHDTVSWYQQALGQGPQFIFQYYEEEERQRGNFPDRFSGHQFPNYSSELNVNALLLGDSALYLCASSFPGDAGGQYFGPGTRLTVT.

The chain couples TRBV15 to TRBJ1-3; 8 bases fit TRBD1. V lost 6 bases to trimming and J lost 2 bases; unmatched junction nucleotides: 0. The CDR3 loop spans 13 amino acids. Germline CDR1 LNHNV, CDR2 YYDKDF (reference sequence). The CDR3 loop reads CATRQGAGNTIYF. The CDR3 DNA reads TGTGCCACCAGACAGGGGGCTGGAAACACCATATATTTT.

The chain couples TRBV5-8 to TRBJ1-1; no clear D gene. Germline V gene data show CDR1 as SGHTS and CDR2 as YDEGEE. V lost 1 base and J lost 11, with 24 bases in between. The CDR3 has 16 residues. In DNA, the CDR3 is TGTGCCAGCAGCTTGCTAAAGACCTACGGCTCGTCGTCGGCTTTCTTT. Translating it yields CASSLLKTYGSSSAFF.

The chain couples TRBV30 to TRBJ1-2; TRBD1 might be the D (5 bases). V gave up 1 base and J gave up 4 bases, with 10 bases separating them. Germline assignment: CDR1 GTSNPN and CDR2 SVGIG (reference sequence). CDR3 length: 13 amino acids. The CDR3, as DNA: TGTGCCTGGAGTGGGGGACGGCGCTATGGCTACACCTTC. It yields the protein CAWSGGRRYGYTF.

The V call is TRBV14, the J call TRBJ1-2; D perhaps matches TRBD1 (5 bases). Germline lookup yields CDR1 SGHDN and CDR2 FVKESK. This CDR3 has 19 residues. V shed 0 bases and J shed 8 bases, with 28 bases lying between them. The CDR3 DNA is TGTGCCAGCAGCCAAGAGATTAAGTTGGCGGGACCGGTGGGGGAGGGCTACACCTTC. This codes for CASSQEIKLAGPVGEGYTF.

V and J are TRBV7-2 and TRBJ1-4; no clear D. This CDR3 comprises 14 residues. The germline CDR1 and CDR2 sequences are SGHTA and FQGNSA. V was cut by 2 bases and J by 8 bases, with 12 bases left in between. CDR3 residues: CASSLSLWEEKLFF. The CDR3, as DNA: TGTGCCAGCAGCTTATCCCTATGGGAGGAAAAACTGTTTTTT.

This chain connects TRBV10-3 to TRBJ2-7; D might be TRBD1 or TRBD2, each matching 6 bases. The V end was cut by 6 bases, the J end by 13 bases, with 19 bases between. The CDR3 consists of 12 residues. Germline V gene data show CDR1 as ENHRY and CDR2 as SYGVKD. The CDR3 sequence is CAISSTGDNCYF. CDR3 bases: TGTGCCATCAGCTCTACGGGGGACAACTGCTACTTC.

The V and J genes are TRBV21-1 and TRBJ2-7; the tabulated D call, TRBD2, remains unverified against the DNA. TRBV21-1 is a known pseudogene. CDR3 length equals 14 residues. For the CDR3, the DNA is TGTGCCAGCACATTAGCGGGAGGGGATGACGAGCAGTACTTC. This sequence encodes CASTLAGGDDEQYF.

The chain employs TRBV19 and TRBJ1-6; the D gene is possibly TRBD1 (6 bases). This CDR3 spans 14 amino acids. With 5 bases removed from V and 4 bases from J, the gap between germline ends came to 9 bases. The germline gives CDR1 LNHDA, CDR2 SQIVND (reference sequence). The chain's CDR3 is CASSLQGYNSPLHF. As DNA, the CDR3 is TGTGCCAGTAGTCTACAGGGTTATAATTCACCCCTCCACTTT.

The chain joins TRBV5-5 to TRBJ1-4, with unresolved D. From germline, CDR1 is SGHKS and CDR2 YYEKEE (reference sequence). V was cut by 5 bases and J by 3 bases, with 11 bases left in between. The CDR3 consists of 14 residues. CDR3 in DNA: TGTGCCAGCAGACGGGCCCAGGCTAATGAAAAACTGTTTTTT. Protein: CASRRAQANEKLFF.

With regard to this clone: This may arise from a read error, as a much more abundant clone is one base away. The chain carries TRBV6-2 or TRBV6-3 and TRBJ2-7; D is unresolved. The V gene lost 5 bases and the J gene lost 0 bases, with 2 bases spanning the gap. Germline V gives CDR1 MNHEY, CDR2 SVGEGT. The CDR3 has 11 amino acids. The CDR3 reads CASSPSYEQYF. DNA of the CDR3: TGTGCCAGCAGTCCCTCCTACGAGCAGTACTTC.

The chain links TRBV30 to TRBJ1-5; maybe TRBD1 (6 bases). Deletions cut 2 bases from V and 13 bases from J, with 21 bases between. The length of the CDR3 is 14 residues. The germline V gene has CDR1 GTSNPN and CDR2 SVGIG (reference sequence). The CDR3 bases are TGTGCCTGGAGTCCCCTAGGTGGACAGCTAACTCAGCATTTT. Translated: CAWSPLGGQLTQHF. Full variable domain (missing parts from reference TRBV30 and TRBJ1-5): SQTIHQWPATLVQPVGSPLSLECTVEGTSNPNLYWYRQAAGRGLQLLFYSVGIGQISSEVPQNLSASRPQDRQFILSSKKLLLSDSGFYLCAWSPLGGQLTQHFGDGTRLSIL.

V and J are TRBV6-2 or TRBV6-3 and TRBJ2-3; 16 bases are a match to TRBD2. Trimming took 5 bases from V and 8 from J; bases not matched to a gene: 13. The CDR3 has 18 amino acids. CDR1 is MNHEY, CDR2 SVGEGT, per germline. The CDR3 nucleotides are TGTGCCAGCAGTACTGGGACTAGCGGGAGGGCCTGGTTAGGTACGCAGTATTTT. Translated, it gives CASSTGTSGRAWLGTQYF.

The chain combines TRBV7-2 with TRBJ2-1, with a possible D match to TRBD2 (6 bases). V lost 1 base, J lost 9 bases, and 16 bases lay in between. Germline CDR1 is SGHTA and CDR2 is FQGNSA. The CDR3 contains 15 residues. CDR3 sequence: CASSLDHGSGTEQFF. CDR3 DNA sequence: TGTGCCAGCAGCTTAGACCACGGGAGTGGGACTGAGCAGTTCTTC.

This sequence joins TRBV6-5 and TRBJ1-2, with D perhaps matching TRBD1 (5 bases). Germline values: CDR1 MNHEY, CDR2 SVGAGI. Trimming removed 2 bases from V and 4 bases from J, with 14 bases in between. The CDR3 runs to 15 residues. CDR3 region: CASSYRPGPAYGYTF. CDR3 bases: TGTGCCAGCAGTTACCGGCCAGGGCCCGCCTATGGCTACACCTTC.

The chain uses TRBV30 and TRBJ1-2; a weak D match, TRBD1 (6 bases). The CDR3 has 17 residues. The germline V gene encodes CDR1 GTSNPN and CDR2 SVGIG (reference sequence). Trimming pared 0 bases from V and 0 bases from J, leaving 17 bases between. The chain's CDR3 is CAWSVHIWGQTNYGYTF. The CDR3 nucleotides are TGTGCCTGGAGTGTACACATTTGGGGACAAACTAACTATGGCTACACCTTC.

This sequence joins TRBV6-6 and TRBJ1-3, with unresolved D. The V gene lost 5 bases and the J gene lost 0 bases, with 14 bases spanning the gap. Looked up from germline, CDR1 is MNHNY and CDR2 is SVGAGI (reference sequence). CDR3 size: 16 residues. The CDR3 DNA is TGTGCCAGCAGTCCCTCGGCCGCCGACTCTGGAAACACCATATATTTT. Its protein product is CASSPSAADSGNTIYF.

The V call is TRBV7-9, the J call TRBJ2-2; 7 bases align to TRBD1. CDR3 length: 16 residues. The J segment lost 5 bases and the V segment lost 5 bases, leaving 11 bases of the junction unmatched. From germline, CDR1 is SEHNR and CDR2 FQNEAQ (reference sequence). Here the CDR3 reads CASSIQRTGRTGELFF. The DNA of the CDR3 is TGTGCCAGCAGCATACAACGGACAGGACGAACCGGGGAGCTGTTTTTT. Full variable domain (missing parts from reference TRBV7-9 and TRBJ2-2): DTGVSQNPRHKITKRGQNVTFRCDPISEHNRLYWYRQTLGQGPEFLTYFQNEAQLEKSRLLSDRFSAERPKGSFSTLEIQRTEQGDSAMYLCASSIQRTGRTGELFFGEGSRLTVL.

The V call is TRBV5-1, the J call TRBJ2-2; D not certain. The CDR3 runs 16 residues. V was trimmed by 2 bases and J by 4 bases, leaving 15 bases between them. The germline gives CDR1 SGHRS, CDR2 YFSETQ. CDR3 DNA sequence: TGCGCCAGCAGCTTCTGGCCTTCCTTGGGCACCGGGGAGCTGTTTTTT. This gives the protein CASSFWPSLGTGELFF.

This rearrangement joins TRBV27 to TRBJ2-3; tentative D call: TRBD1 (5 bases). V was pared by 4 bases and J by 7 bases, with 6 bases between. The germline V gene has CDR1 MNHEY and CDR2 SMNVEV (reference sequence). This CDR3 is built from 11 residues. CDR3 residues: CASSWTNTQYF. CDR3 bases: TGTGCCAGCAGTTGGACAAATACGCAGTATTTT.

J is TRBJ1-1 and V is TRBV18; TRBD1 agrees at 8 bases. V dropped 3 bases and J dropped 0; count of bases not matched to a gene: 3. CDR1 KGHSH and CDR2 LQKENI come from the germline V gene. The CDR3 runs 15 residues. CDR3 nucleotide sequence: TGTGCCAGCTCACCTGGGACAGGAATGAACACTGAAGCTTTCTTT. Its protein is CASSPGTGMNTEAFF.

This chain links TRBV19 with TRBJ2-3; D may be TRBD1 or TRBD2 (6 bases each). The CDR3 consists of 13 residues. The germline V and J ends were trimmed by 7 bases and 6 bases, with 14 bases remaining between them. The germline V gene has CDR1 LNHDA and CDR2 SQIVND (reference sequence). CDR3 in DNA: TGTGCCAGTACCCGGAGGAGGGGGGATACGCAGTATTTT. This codes for CASTRRRGDTQYF.

The rearrangement uses TRBV5-1 and TRBJ2-5; unclear D gene. Trimming took off 0 bases at V and 6 bases at J, with 15 bases between the two ends. The CDR3 is made up of 15 amino acids. In germline, CDR1 is SGHRS, CDR2 YFSETQ. The CDR3 DNA reads as TGCGCCAGCAGCTTGGTTCCAGGTTCGACGCAGACCCAGTACTTC. Translation gives CASSLVPGSTQTQYF.

The genes are TRBV19 and TRBJ2-1, with 7 bases lining up with TRBD2. CDR1 LNHDA and CDR2 SQIVND come from the germline V gene (reference sequence). J gave up 4 bases and V 3 bases, and 0 bases lay outside the gene matches. There are 13 residues in the CDR3. This CDR3 is CASSMGLYNEQFF. The CDR3 DNA is TGTGCCAGTAGTATGGGACTATACAATGAGCAGTTCTTC.

The chain is built from TRBV19 and TRBJ2-1; unclear D gene. Deletions cut 1 base from V and 0 bases from J, with 13 bases between. Germline values: CDR1 LNHDA, CDR2 SQIVND (reference sequence). This CDR3 is 17 amino acids long. The CDR3 nucleotides read TGTGCCAGTAGTATAGCCTATACTGCCCGCTCCTACAATGAGCAGTTCTTC. It encodes CASSIAYTARSYNEQFF.

CDR3 amino acids: CASSPTGAEQFF. As DNA, the CDR3 is TGCGCCAGCAGCCCCACCGGAGCAGAGCAGTTCTTC. The chain is built from TRBV5-1 and TRBJ2-1; no clear D. Trimming took off 4 bases at V and 10 bases at J, with 12 bases between the two ends. There are 12 residues in the CDR3. Germline V gives CDR1 SGHRS, CDR2 YFSETQ. Based on the CDR3 plus reference TRBV5-1 and TRBJ2-1, the full variable domain is KAGVTQTPRYLIKTRGQQVTLSCSPISGHRSVSWYQQTPGQGLQFLFEYFSETQRNKGNFPGRFSGRQFSNSRSEMNVSTLELGDSALYLCASSPTGAEQFFGPGTRLTVL.